This TCR beta chain came from a study of follicular helper T cells after annual influenza vaccination. Time point given: 2014-2015 season, pre-vaccination. Produced via immunoSEQ multiplex PCR; TCRdb's table is partial and in-frame only. The data contain around 25,000 clones, approximately 78% of them singletons. This specimen consisted of CXCR5+ CD38- circulating T follicular helper cells from blood, obtained on the day of influenza vaccination. Noted subset: circulating Tfh, non-naive CD4+CXCR5+PD-1+ (ICOS+CD38+ or ICOS-CD38-). The clonotype comes from an adult who received the influenza vaccine.

CDR3 amino acids: CASTTTGVGRDGYTF. CDR3 nucleotides: TGTGCCAGCACCACGACAGGGGTAGGGCGGGATGGCTACACCTTC. This chain uses TRBV28 with TRBJ1-2; 8 nucleotides align to TRBD1. In germline, CDR1 is MDHEN, CDR2 SYDVKM. The CDR3 runs to 15 residues. Trimming cost V 7 bases and J 6 bases; bases outside gene matches: 13.